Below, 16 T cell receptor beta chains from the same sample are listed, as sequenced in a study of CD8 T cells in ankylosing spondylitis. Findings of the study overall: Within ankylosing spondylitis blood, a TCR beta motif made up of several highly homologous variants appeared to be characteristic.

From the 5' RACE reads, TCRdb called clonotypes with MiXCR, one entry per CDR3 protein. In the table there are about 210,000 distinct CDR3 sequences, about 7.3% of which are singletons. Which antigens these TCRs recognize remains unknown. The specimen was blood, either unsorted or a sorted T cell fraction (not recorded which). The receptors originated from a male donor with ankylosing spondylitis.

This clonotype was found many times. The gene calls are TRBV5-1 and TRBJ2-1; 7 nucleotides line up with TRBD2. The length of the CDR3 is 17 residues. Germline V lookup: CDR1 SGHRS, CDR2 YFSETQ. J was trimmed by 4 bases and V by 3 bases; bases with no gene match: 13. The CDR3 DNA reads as TGCGCCAGCAGCTACCAAATCCGGGACGGGAGGTACAATGAGCAGTTCTTC. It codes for CASSYQIRDGRYNEQFF.

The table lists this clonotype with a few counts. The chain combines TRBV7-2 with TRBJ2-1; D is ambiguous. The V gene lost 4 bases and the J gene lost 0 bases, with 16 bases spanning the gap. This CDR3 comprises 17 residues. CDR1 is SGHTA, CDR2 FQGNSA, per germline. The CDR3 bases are TGTGCCAGCAGCTCATGGACGGTGAAGAGCTCCTACAATGAGCAGTTCTTC. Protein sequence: CASSSWTVKSSYNEQFF.

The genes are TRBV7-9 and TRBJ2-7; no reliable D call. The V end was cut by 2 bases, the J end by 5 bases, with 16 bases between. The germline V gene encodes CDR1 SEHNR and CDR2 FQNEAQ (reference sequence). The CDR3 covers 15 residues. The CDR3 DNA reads TGTGCCAGCAGCTTAATTCGGAAGGGTACAGACGAGCAGTACTTC. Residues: CASSLIRKGTDEQYF.

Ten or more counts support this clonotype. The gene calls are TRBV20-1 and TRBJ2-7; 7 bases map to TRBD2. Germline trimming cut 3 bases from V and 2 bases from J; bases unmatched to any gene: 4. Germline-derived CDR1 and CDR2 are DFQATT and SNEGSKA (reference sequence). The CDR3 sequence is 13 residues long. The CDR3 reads CSASGTTPYEQYF. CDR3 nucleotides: TGCAGTGCTAGTGGGACTACTCCCTACGAGCAGTACTTC.

The CDR3 DNA is TGTGCCAGCAGTGAAGCGCAGACAGGTTCCCTGAAGAGCAATCAGCCCCAGCATTTT. Protein: CASSEAQTGSLKSNQPQHF. The chain employs TRBV6-1 and TRBJ1-5; maybe TRBD1 (6 bases). The germline gives CDR1 MNHNS, CDR2 SASEGT. The CDR3 length is 19 residues. Trimming shortened V by 0 bases and J by 1 base, and 19 bases separated the two germline ends.

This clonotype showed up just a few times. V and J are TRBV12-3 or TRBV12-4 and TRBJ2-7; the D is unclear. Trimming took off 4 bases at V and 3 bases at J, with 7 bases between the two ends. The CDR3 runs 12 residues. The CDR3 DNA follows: TGTGCCAGCAGTTCAGGTTTCTACGAGCAGTACTTC. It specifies CASSSGFYEQYF.

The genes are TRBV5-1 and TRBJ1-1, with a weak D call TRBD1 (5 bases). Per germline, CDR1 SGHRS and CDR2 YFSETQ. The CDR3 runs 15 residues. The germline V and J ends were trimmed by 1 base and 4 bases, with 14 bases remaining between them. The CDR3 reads CASSLSGGMGTEAFF. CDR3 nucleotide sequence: TGCGCCAGCAGCTTGTCGGGGGGTATGGGCACTGAAGCTTTCTTT.

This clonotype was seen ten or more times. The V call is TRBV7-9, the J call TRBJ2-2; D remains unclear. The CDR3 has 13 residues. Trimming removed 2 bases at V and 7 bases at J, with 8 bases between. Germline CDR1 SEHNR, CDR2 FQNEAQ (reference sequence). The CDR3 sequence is CASSLQAYGELFF. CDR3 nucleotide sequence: TGTGCCAGCAGCTTACAAGCATACGGGGAGCTGTTTTTT.

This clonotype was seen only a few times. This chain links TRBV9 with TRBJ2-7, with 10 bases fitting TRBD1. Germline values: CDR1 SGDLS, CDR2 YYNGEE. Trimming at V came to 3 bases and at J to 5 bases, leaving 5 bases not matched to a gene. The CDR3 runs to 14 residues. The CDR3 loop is CASSARQGADEQYF. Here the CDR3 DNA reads TGTGCCAGCAGCGCGAGACAGGGGGCAGACGAGCAGTACTTC.

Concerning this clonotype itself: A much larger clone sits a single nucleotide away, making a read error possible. CDR3 in amino acids: CSAPLRGYNSTLHF. CDR3 in DNA: TGCAGTGCCCCTTTACGTGGGTATAATTCAACCCTCCACTTT. The rearrangement links TRBV20-1 to TRBJ1-6; the D is unclear. The CDR3 has 14 amino acids. The germline V gene encodes CDR1 DFQATT and CDR2 SNEGSKA (reference sequence).

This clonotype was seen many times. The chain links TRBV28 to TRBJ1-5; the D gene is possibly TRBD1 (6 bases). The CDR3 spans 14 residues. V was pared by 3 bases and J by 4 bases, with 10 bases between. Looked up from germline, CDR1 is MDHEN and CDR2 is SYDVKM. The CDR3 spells CASSFLRGNQPQHF. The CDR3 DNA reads TGTGCCAGCAGTTTTCTCAGGGGAAATCAGCCCCAGCATTTT.

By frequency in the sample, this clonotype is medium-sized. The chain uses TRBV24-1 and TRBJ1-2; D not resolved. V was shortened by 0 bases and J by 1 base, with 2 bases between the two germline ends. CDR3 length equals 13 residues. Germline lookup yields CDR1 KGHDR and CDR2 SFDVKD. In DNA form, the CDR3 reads TGTGCCACCAGTGATTTGTTTAACTATGGCTACACCTTC. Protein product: CATSDLFNYGYTF.

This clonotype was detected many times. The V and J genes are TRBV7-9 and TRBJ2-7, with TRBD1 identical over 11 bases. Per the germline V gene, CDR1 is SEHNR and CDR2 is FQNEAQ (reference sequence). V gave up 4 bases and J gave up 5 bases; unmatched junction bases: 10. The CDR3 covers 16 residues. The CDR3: CASSSLGQGARDEQYF. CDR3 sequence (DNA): TGTGCCAGCAGCTCACTCGGACAGGGGGCGCGGGACGAGCAGTACTTC.

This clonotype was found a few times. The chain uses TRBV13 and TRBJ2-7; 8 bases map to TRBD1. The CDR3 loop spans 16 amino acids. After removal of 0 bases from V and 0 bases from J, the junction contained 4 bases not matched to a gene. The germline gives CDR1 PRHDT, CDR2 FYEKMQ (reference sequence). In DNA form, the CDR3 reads TGTGCCAGCAGCTTAGGGCCCGGGACAGGCTCCTACGAGCAGTACTTC. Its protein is CASSLGPGTGSYEQYF.

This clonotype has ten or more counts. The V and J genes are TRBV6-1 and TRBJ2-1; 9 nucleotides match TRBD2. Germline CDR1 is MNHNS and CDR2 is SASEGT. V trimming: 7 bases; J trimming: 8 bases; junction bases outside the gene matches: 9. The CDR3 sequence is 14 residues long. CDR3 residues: CASIGAGGSDEQFF. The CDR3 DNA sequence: TGTGCCAGCATTGGAGCGGGAGGCAGCGATGAGCAGTTCTTC.

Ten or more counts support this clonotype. The CDR3 nucleotides are TGTGCCAGCAGCCTTAACCTCGGACAGGGTGGGAACTATGGCTACACCTTC. Protein product: CASSLNLGQGGNYGYTF. The chain has TRBV6-1 and TRBJ1-2, with 8 bases matching TRBD1. V lost 6 bases and J lost 2; bases outside the gene matches: 14. The CDR3 consists of 17 residues. CDR1 and CDR2 (germline): MNHNS, SASEGT.